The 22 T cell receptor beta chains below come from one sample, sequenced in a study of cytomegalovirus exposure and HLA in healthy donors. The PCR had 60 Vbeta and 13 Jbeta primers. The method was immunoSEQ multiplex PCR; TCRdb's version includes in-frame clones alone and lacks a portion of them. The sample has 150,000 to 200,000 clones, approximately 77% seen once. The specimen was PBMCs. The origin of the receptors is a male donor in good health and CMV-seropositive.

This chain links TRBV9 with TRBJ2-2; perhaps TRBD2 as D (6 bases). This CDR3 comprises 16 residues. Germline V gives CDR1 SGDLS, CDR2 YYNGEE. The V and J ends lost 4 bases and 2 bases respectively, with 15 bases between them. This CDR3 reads CASSTEPGTNTGELFF. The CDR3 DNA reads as TGTGCCAGCAGCACAGAGCCGGGGACTAACACCGGGGAGCTGTTTTTT.

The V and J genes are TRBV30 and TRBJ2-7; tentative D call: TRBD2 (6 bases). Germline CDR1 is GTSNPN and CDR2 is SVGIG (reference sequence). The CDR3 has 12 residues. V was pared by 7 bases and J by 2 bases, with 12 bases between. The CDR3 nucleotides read TGTGCCTATCGGTGGGGGGCCTACGAGCAGTACTTC. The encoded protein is CAYRWGAYEQYF.

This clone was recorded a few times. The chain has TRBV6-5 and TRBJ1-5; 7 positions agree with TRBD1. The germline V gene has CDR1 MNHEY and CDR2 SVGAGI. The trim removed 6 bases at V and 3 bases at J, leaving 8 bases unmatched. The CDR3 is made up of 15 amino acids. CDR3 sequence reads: CASSPNGQANQPQHF. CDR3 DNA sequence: TGTGCCAGCAGCCCCAATGGACAGGCCAATCAGCCCCAGCATTTT.

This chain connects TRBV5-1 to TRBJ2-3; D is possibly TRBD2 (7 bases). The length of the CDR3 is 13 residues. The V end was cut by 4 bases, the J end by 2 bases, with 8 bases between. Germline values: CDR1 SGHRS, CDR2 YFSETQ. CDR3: CASSGGATDTQYF. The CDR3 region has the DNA TGCGCCAGCAGCGGGGGGGCCACAGATACGCAGTATTTT.

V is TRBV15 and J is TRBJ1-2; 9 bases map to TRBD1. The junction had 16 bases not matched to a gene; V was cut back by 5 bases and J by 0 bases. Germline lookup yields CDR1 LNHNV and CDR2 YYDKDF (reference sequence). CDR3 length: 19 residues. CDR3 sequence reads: CATSGFVGTGKLANYGYTF. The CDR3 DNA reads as TGTGCCACCAGCGGCTTTGTAGGGACAGGGAAACTAGCTAACTATGGCTACACCTTC.

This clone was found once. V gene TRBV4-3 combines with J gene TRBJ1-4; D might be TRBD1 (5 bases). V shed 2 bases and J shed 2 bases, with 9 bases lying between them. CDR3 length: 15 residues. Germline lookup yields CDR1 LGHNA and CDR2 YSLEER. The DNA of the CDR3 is TGCGCCAGCAGCCAAAGGGGAGGGACTAATGAAAAACTGTTTTTT. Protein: CASSQRGGTNEKLFF.

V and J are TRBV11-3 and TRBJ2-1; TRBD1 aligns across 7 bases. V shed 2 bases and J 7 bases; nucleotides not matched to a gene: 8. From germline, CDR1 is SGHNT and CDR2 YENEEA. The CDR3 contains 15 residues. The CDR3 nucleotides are TGTGCCAGCAGCTTAAACAGGGGTTCGGGAAATGAGCAGTTCTTC. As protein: CASSLNRGSGNEQFF.

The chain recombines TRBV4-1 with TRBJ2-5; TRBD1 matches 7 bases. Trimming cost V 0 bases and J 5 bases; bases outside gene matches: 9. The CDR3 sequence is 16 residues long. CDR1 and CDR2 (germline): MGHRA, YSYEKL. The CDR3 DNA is TGCGCCAGCAGCCAAGAAACGACAGGGTCTGGGGAGACCCAGTACTTC. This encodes CASSQETTGSGETQYF.

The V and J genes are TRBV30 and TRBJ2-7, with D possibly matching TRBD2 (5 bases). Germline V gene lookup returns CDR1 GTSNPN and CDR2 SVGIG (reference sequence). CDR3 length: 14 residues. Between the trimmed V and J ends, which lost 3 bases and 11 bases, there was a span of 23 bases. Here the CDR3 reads CAWSADQMFGGEYF. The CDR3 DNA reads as TGTGCCTGGAGCGCTGACCAGATGTTTGGAGGAGAGTACTTC.

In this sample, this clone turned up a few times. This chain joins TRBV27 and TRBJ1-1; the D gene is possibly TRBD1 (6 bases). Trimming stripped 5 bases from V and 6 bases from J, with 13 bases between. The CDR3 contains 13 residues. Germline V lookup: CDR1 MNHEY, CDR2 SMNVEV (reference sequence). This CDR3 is CASSPAGVAEAFF. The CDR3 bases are TGTGCCAGCAGTCCAGCAGGGGTCGCTGAAGCTTTCTTT.

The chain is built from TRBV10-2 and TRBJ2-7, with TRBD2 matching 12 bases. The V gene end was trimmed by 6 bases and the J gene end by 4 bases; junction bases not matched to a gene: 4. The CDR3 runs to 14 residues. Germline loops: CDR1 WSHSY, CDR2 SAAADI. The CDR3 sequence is CASRLAGGVYEQYF. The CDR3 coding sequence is TGCGCCAGCAGACTAGCGGGAGGCGTTTACGAGCAGTACTTC.

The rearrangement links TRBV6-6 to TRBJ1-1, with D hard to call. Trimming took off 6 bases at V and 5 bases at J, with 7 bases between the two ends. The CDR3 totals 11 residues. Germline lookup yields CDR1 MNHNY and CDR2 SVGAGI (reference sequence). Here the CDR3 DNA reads TGTGCCAGCAGAACTGCTACTGAAGCTTTCTTT. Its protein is CASRTATEAFF.

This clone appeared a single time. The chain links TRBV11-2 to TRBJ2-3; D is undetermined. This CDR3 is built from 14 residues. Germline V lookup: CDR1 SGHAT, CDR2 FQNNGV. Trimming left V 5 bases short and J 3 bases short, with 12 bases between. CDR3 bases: TGTGCCAGCAGCCATTTAGTAGTTACAGATACGCAGTATTTT. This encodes CASSHLVVTDTQYF.

The CDR3 region has the DNA TGTGCCACTGCCCAGCTAGGTAGCACGGAATCAGATACGCAGTATTTT. This codes for CATAQLGSTESDTQYF. This chain links TRBV10-3 with TRBJ2-3, with D hard to call. CDR1 ENHRY and CDR2 SYGVKD come from the germline V gene. The germline V and J ends were trimmed by 10 bases and 4 bases, with 24 bases remaining between them. This CDR3 has 16 residues.

CDR3 bases: TGTGCCAGCAGTCGCGTTTACAGGGAGAGCTATGGCTACACCTTC. This translates into CASSRVYRESYGYTF. The chain joins TRBV27 to TRBJ1-2, with D maybe TRBD1 (6 bases). The germline V gene has CDR1 MNHEY and CDR2 SMNVEV (reference sequence). Trimming stripped 5 bases from V and 4 bases from J, with 17 bases between. The CDR3 is made up of 15 amino acids.

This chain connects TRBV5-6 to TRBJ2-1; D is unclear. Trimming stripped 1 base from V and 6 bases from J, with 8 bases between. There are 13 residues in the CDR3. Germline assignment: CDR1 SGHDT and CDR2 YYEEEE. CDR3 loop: CASSLFSPNEQFF. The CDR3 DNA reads TGTGCCAGCAGCTTGTTCTCCCCCAATGAGCAGTTCTTC. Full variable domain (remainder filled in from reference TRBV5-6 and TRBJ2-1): DAGVTQSPTHLIKTRGQQVTLRCSPKSGHDTVSWYQQALGQGPQFIFQYYEEEERQRGNFPDRFSGHQFPNYSSELNVNALLLGDSALYLCASSLFSPNEQFFGPGTRLTVL.

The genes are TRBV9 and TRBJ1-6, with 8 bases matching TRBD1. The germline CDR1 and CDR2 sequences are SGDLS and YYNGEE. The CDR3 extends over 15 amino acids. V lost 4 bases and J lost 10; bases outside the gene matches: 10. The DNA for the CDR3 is TGTGCCAGCAGCTCCCCCTGGACAGGGCCCTCACCCCTCCACTTT. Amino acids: CASSSPWTGPSPLHF.

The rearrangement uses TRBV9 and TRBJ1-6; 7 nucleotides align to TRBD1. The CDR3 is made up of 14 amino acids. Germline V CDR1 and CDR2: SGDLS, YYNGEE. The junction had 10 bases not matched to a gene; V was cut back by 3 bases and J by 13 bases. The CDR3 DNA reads TGTGCCAGCAGCGGACGGGACAGCGCCCTTCCCCTCCACTTT. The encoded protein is CASSGRDSALPLHF.

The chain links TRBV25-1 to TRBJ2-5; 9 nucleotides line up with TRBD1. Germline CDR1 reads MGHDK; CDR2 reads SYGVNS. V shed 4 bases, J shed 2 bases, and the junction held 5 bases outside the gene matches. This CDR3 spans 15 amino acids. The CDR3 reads CASSVLGQGQETQYF. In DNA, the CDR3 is TGTGCCAGCAGTGTACTGGGACAGGGACAAGAGACCCAGTACTTC.

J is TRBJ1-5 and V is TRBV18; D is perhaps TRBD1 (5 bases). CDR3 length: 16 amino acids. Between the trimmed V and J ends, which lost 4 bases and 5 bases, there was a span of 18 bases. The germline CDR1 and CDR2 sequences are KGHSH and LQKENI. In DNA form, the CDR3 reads TGTGCCAGCTCACTCGAAGGTAGGGGATGGGATCAGCCCCAGCATTTT. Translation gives CASSLEGRGWDQPQHF.

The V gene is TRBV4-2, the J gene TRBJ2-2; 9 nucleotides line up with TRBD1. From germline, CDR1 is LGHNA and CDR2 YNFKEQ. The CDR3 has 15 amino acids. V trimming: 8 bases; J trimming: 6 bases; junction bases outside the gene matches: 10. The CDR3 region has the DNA TGTGCCAGCGGGGCGGACAGGGGCAACGCCGGGGAGCTGTTTTTT. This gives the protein CASGADRGNAGELFF.

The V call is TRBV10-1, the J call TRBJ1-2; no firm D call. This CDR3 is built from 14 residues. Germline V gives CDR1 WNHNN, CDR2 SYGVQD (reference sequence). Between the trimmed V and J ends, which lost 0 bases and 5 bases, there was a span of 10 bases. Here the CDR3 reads CASSESVSGYGYTF. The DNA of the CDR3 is TGCGCCAGCAGTGAGTCGGTCAGTGGTTATGGCTACACCTTC.